The 27 T cell receptor beta chains below all came from one sample that was sequenced in a study of T cell changes during pregnancy in multiple sclerosis. The protocol was immunoSEQ multiplex PCR, while the TCRdb copy is restricted to in-frame clones and leaves out a portion. This sample has some 25,000 clones, with 85% to 90% found just once. The sample was CD4+ T cells from peripheral blood mononuclear cells, taken in the second trimester of pregnancy. The source is a female donor in good health, enrolled as a control in a pregnancy study.

This chain uses TRBV27 with TRBJ1-4, with a possible D match to TRBD1 (6 bases). Trimming removed 10 bases from V and 0 bases from J, with 12 bases in between. The CDR3 length is 14 residues. Germline-derived CDR1 and CDR2 are MNHEY and SMNVEV (reference sequence). The CDR3 coding sequence is TGTGCCACTTTCCGACAGGCAACTAATGAAAAACTGTTTTTT. Translation gives CATFRQATNEKLFF.

The chain recombines TRBV23-1 with TRBJ2-5; TRBD2 might be the D (6 bases). TRBV23-1 is treated as an ORF (open reading frame) with a function not yet certain. Trimming pared 9 bases from V and 2 bases from J, leaving 10 bases between. The CDR3 is made up of 12 amino acids. CDR3 amino acids: CASPGVQETQYF. CDR3 nucleotides: TGCGCCAGTCCGGGGGTACAAGAGACCCAGTACTTC.

This clone is a singleton in its sample. The chain links TRBV7-2 to TRBJ2-1; 7 bases match TRBD2. V dropped 1 base and J dropped 4; count of bases not matched to a gene: 10. CDR1 is SGHTA and CDR2 is FQGNSA in the germline V gene. The CDR3 is 17 amino acids. CDR3 nucleotides: TGTGCCAGCAGCTTAGGGGGTGGAGCGGGGACTTACAATGAGCAGTTCTTC. It codes for CASSLGGGAGTYNEQFF.

This clone occurred once. The gene calls are TRBV29-1 and TRBJ2-3; 7 bases match TRBD2. Trimming removed 7 bases from V and 0 bases from J; junction bases left unmatched: 10. The CDR3 runs to 15 residues. From germline, CDR1 is SQVTM and CDR2 ANQGSEA. CDR3 sequence reads: CSAGLVSASTDTQYF. The CDR3, as DNA: TGCAGCGCTGGACTAGTTTCAGCTAGCACAGATACGCAGTATTTT.

This clone is labeled as medium-sized. V gene TRBV11-2 combines with J gene TRBJ1-1; 9 bases fit TRBD1. Trimming cost V 5 bases and J 1 base; bases outside gene matches: 17. The CDR3 loop spans 19 amino acids. Germline-derived CDR1 and CDR2 are SGHAT and FQNNGV. CDR3 residues: CASSPESLRDRDQNTEAFF. The CDR3 DNA reads as TGTGCCAGCAGCCCCGAATCCCTCCGGGACAGGGACCAGAACACTGAAGCTTTCTTT.

The V gene is TRBV27, the J gene TRBJ2-5; 10 bases are shared with TRBD2. Unmatched junction bases numbered 7, after V lost 2 bases and J lost 7 bases. Germline CDR1 MNHEY, CDR2 SMNVEV (reference sequence). The CDR3 has 15 residues. CDR3 in amino acids: CASSLRSGREGTQYF. In nucleotides, the CDR3 is TGTGCCAGCAGTTTAAGGAGCGGGAGGGAAGGGACCCAGTACTTC.

The chain combines TRBV15 with TRBJ2-5; D unresolved. Germline CDR1 LNHNV, CDR2 YYDKDF (reference sequence). V dropped 3 bases and J dropped 5 bases, with 10 bases sitting between them. The CDR3 runs 13 residues. The CDR3 nucleotides are TGTGCCACCAGCAGGGCCCCCGCCGAGACCCAGTACTTC. Translated, it gives CATSRAPAETQYF.

The rearrangement joins TRBV18 to TRBJ2-5; 8 positions agree with TRBD1. In germline, CDR1 is KGHSH, CDR2 LQKENI. This CDR3 has 13 amino acids. Germline trimming cut 6 bases from V and 0 bases from J; bases unmatched to any gene: 0. This chain's CDR3 is CASSGQDQETQYF. CDR3 DNA sequence: TGTGCCAGCTCGGGACAGGACCAAGAGACCCAGTACTTC.

J is TRBJ2-5 and V is TRBV19; D not resolved. The CDR3 length is 13 residues. Germline CDR1 and CDR2: LNHDA and SQIVND (reference sequence). Trimming stripped 3 bases from V and 1 base from J, with 6 bases between. For the CDR3, the DNA is TGTGCCAGTAGTATGTCGGGCCAAGAGACCCAGTACTTC. Amino acids: CASSMSGQETQYF.

The V call is TRBV2, the J call TRBJ2-3, with 14 bases matching TRBD2. Germline V gene sequence: CDR1 SNHLY, CDR2 FYNNEI. The CDR3 length is 17 residues. V lost 5 bases to trimming and J lost 4 bases; unmatched junction nucleotides: 8. This CDR3 reads CASSRLAGGLTADTQYF. The CDR3 DNA reads as TGTGCCAGCAGTCGACTAGCGGGGGGGCTGACGGCAGATACGCAGTATTTT.

This clone was picked up one time. The chain recombines TRBV11-3 with TRBJ2-7; 9 bases fit TRBD1. V shed 4 bases, J shed 6 bases, and the junction held 10 bases outside the gene matches. The germline V gene has CDR1 SGHNT and CDR2 YENEEA. The CDR3 contains 15 residues. Here the CDR3 reads CASSYGGTGTTEQYF. The DNA for the CDR3 is TGTGCCAGCAGCTACGGAGGGACAGGGACGACCGAGCAGTACTTC.

The gene calls are TRBV19 and TRBJ1-4, with D unresolved. This CDR3 comprises 13 residues. V lost 2 bases and J 7 bases, leaving 8 bases between the germline ends. Per germline, CDR1 LNHDA and CDR2 SQIVND (reference sequence). CDR3 sequence: CASSIMPGEKLFF. For the CDR3, the DNA is TGTGCCAGTAGTATAATGCCCGGTGAAAAACTGTTTTTT.

There are a few counts of this clone. The V and J genes are TRBV2 and TRBJ2-7; 9 bases agree with TRBD2. J was trimmed by 5 bases and V by 4 bases; bases with no gene match: 12. CDR1 is SNHLY, CDR2 FYNNEI, per germline. The length of the CDR3 is 16 residues. The CDR3 is CASSGGAGGRFNEQYF. The DNA of the CDR3 is TGTGCCAGCAGTGGGGGCGCGGGAGGGCGTTTTAACGAGCAGTACTTC.

The V gene is TRBV14, the J gene TRBJ2-3, with D perhaps TRBD2 (6 bases). The CDR3 contains 18 residues. Between the trimmed V and J ends, which lost 0 bases and 0 bases, there was a span of 16 bases. Germline values: CDR1 SGHDN, CDR2 FVKESK. The CDR3 spells CASSQDLPGRGSTDTQYF. The CDR3 DNA sequence: TGTGCCAGCAGCCAAGATCTTCCTGGGCGGGGCAGCACAGATACGCAGTATTTT. Filled out from reference TRBV14 and TRBJ2-3, the complete variable domain reads EAGVTQFPSHSVIEKGQTVTLRCDPISGHDNLYWYRRVMGKEIKFLLHFVKESKQDESGMPNNRFLAERTGGTYSTLKVQPAELEDSGVYFCASSQDLPGRGSTDTQYFGPGTRLTVL.

The rearrangement uses TRBV29-1 and TRBJ2-3; D possibly corresponds to TRBD1 (5 bases). The CDR3 has 12 amino acids. Germline V lookup: CDR1 SQVTM, CDR2 ANQGSEA. Trimming left V 2 bases short and J 7 bases short, with 10 bases between. The CDR3 spells CSVERGVNTQYF. The CDR3, as DNA: TGCAGCGTTGAAAGGGGCGTTAATACGCAGTATTTT.

This rearrangement joins TRBV27 to TRBJ2-5; possible D gene TRBD2, 5 bases. From germline, CDR1 is MNHEY and CDR2 SMNVEV (reference sequence). V was shortened by 3 bases and J by 1 base, with 15 bases between the two germline ends. The CDR3 is 16 residues long. The CDR3 sequence is CASSLVGGGFQETQYF. CDR3 bases: TGTGCCAGCAGTTTGGTGGGCGGAGGCTTCCAAGAGACCCAGTACTTC.

The chain recombines TRBV9 with TRBJ2-3; D is possibly TRBD2 (6 bases). Trimming removed 5 bases at V and 2 bases at J, with 15 bases between. CDR1 is SGDLS, CDR2 YYNGEE, per germline. CDR3 length equals 15 residues. The CDR3 DNA sequence: TGTGCCAGCAGTGCAAACGGCGGGATCACAGATACGCAGTATTTT. This translates into CASSANGGITDTQYF.

This chain joins TRBV5-4 and TRBJ1-6; TRBD1 might be the D (5 bases). From germline, CDR1 is SGHNT and CDR2 YYREEE (reference sequence). The CDR3 covers 15 residues. V lost 0 bases and J 10 bases, leaving 14 bases between the germline ends. The CDR3 DNA reads TGTGCCAGCAGCTTGGGACCCAGGGTAGACTCACCCCTCCACTTT. Residues: CASSLGPRVDSPLHF.

This rearrangement joins TRBV25-1 to TRBJ2-7; D perhaps matches TRBD1 (6 bases). The CDR3 totals 14 residues. Germline CDR1 is MGHDK and CDR2 is SYGVNS. Trimming took 4 bases from V and 2 from J, leaving 12 bases between them. The CDR3 nucleotides are TGTGCCAGCAGTGCTTACAGGGTGCCCTACGAGCAGTACTTC. This sequence encodes CASSAYRVPYEQYF.

This chain connects TRBV9 to TRBJ2-5; D is uncertain. This CDR3 has 13 residues. With 0 bases removed from V and 2 bases from J, the gap between germline ends came to 5 bases. Germline-derived CDR1 and CDR2 are SGDLS and YYNGEE. The CDR3 coding sequence is TGTGCCAGCAGCGTAGCTATTCAAGAGACCCAGTACTTC. This gives the protein CASSVAIQETQYF. Combining the CDR3 with reference TRBV9 and TRBJ2-5 gives the whole variable domain DSGVTQTPKHLITATGQRVTLRCSPRSGDLSVYWYQQSLDQGLQFLIQYYNGEERAKGNILERFSAQQFPDLHSELNLSSLELGDSALYFCASSVAIQETQYFGPGTRLLVL.

The rearrangement links TRBV2 to TRBJ2-5; D might be TRBD1 (6 bases). Trimming took 7 bases from V and 5 from J, leaving 20 bases between them. This CDR3 spans 15 amino acids. The germline V gene encodes CDR1 SNHLY and CDR2 FYNNEI. CDR3 DNA: TGTGCCAGCACCCCAACCCAGGGGACGGGGGAGACCCAGTACTTC. Its protein product is CASTPTQGTGETQYF.

This clone was observed once. The rearrangement uses TRBV18 and TRBJ2-7; TRBD1 might be the D (5 bases). The CDR3 spans 17 residues. Deletions cut 2 bases from V and 5 bases from J, with 22 bases between. Per germline, CDR1 KGHSH and CDR2 LQKENI. The CDR3 coding sequence is TGTGCCAGCTCACCAAATGGAAGGGGCCATCGTATGGACGAGCAGTACTTC. The encoded protein is CASSPNGRGHRMDEQYF.

The V call is TRBV7-3, the J call TRBJ2-1; TRBD2 agrees at 10 bases. Germline trimming cut 3 bases from V and 4 bases from J; bases unmatched to any gene: 6. The CDR3 has 16 amino acids. The germline V gene has CDR1 SGHTA and CDR2 FQGTGA. The CDR3: CASSLRGTSVYNEQFF. CDR3 coding DNA: TGTGCCAGCAGCTTGCGAGGGACTAGCGTTTACAATGAGCAGTTCTTC.

This clone showed up just a few times. This chain connects TRBV11-1 to TRBJ1-1; 10 bases are a match to TRBD1. The CDR3 loop spans 16 amino acids. Germline CDR1 and CDR2: SGHAT and FQDESV (reference sequence). J was trimmed by 12 bases and V by 6 bases; bases with no gene match: 19. CDR3 protein: CASSGFWRQGANSPFF. The CDR3 coding sequence is TGTGCCAGCAGTGGTTTTTGGCGACAGGGGGCCAATTCGCCTTTCTTT. Full variable domain (rest looked up from reference TRBV11-1 and TRBJ1-1): EAEVAQSPRYKITEKSQAVAFWCDPISGHATLYWYRQILGQGPELLVQFQDESVVDDSQLPKDRFSAERLKGVDSTLKIQPAELGDSAMYLCASSGFWRQGANSPFFGQGTRLTVV.

The rearrangement joins TRBV4-3 to TRBJ2-1; a possible D gene is TRBD1 (6 bases). V gave up 2 bases and J gave up 0 bases, with 8 bases separating them. Germline CDR1 LGHNA, CDR2 YSLEER. CDR3 length equals 15 residues. CDR3 residues: CASSQQGHSYNEQFF. The CDR3 bases are TGCGCCAGCAGCCAACAGGGGCACTCCTACAATGAGCAGTTCTTC.

The gene calls are TRBV7-6 and TRBJ2-7; 8 bases are a match to TRBD2. Trimming cost V 5 bases and J 1 base; bases outside gene matches: 7. Germline CDR1 and CDR2: SGHVS and FNYEAQ. The CDR3 is 15 amino acids. The CDR3 loop reads CASSDSAGASYEQYF. The CDR3 coding sequence is TGTGCCAGCAGCGACTCAGCGGGGGCTTCCTACGAGCAGTACTTC.

This chain joins TRBV28 and TRBJ1-1, with a weak D call TRBD1 (5 bases). The length of the CDR3 is 14 residues. Trimming removed 6 bases from V and 0 bases from J, with 11 bases in between. Per germline, CDR1 MDHEN and CDR2 SYDVKM. CDR3 residues: CASRRGAMNTEAFF. CDR3 bases: TGTGCCAGCAGAAGGGGCGCGATGAACACTGAAGCTTTCTTT.